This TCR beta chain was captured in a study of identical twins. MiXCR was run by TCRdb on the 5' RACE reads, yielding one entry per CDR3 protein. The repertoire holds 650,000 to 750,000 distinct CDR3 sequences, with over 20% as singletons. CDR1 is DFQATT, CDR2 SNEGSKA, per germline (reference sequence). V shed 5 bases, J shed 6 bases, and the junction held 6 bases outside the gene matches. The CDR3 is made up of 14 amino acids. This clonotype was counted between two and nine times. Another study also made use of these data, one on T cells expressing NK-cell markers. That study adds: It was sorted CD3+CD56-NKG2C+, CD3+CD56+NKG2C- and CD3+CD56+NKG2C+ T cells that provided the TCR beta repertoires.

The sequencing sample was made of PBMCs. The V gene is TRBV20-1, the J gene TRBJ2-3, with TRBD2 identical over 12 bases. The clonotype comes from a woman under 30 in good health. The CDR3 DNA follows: TGCAGTGCTCCACGACTAGCGGGAGCGGATACGCAGTATTTT. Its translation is CSAPRLAGADTQYF.